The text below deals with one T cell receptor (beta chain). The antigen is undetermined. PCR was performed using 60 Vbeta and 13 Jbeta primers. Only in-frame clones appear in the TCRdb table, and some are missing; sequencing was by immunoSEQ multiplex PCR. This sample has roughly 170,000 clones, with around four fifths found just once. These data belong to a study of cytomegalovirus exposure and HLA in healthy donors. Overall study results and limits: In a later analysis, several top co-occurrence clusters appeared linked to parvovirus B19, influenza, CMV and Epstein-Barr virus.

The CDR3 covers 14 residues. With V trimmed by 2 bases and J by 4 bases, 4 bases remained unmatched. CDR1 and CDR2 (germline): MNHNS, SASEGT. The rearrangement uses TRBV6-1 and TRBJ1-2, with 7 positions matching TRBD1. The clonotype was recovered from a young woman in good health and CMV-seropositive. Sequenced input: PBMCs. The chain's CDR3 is CASSELGQPYGYTF. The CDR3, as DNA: TGTGCCAGCAGTGAATTGGGACAGCCCTATGGCTACACCTTC.